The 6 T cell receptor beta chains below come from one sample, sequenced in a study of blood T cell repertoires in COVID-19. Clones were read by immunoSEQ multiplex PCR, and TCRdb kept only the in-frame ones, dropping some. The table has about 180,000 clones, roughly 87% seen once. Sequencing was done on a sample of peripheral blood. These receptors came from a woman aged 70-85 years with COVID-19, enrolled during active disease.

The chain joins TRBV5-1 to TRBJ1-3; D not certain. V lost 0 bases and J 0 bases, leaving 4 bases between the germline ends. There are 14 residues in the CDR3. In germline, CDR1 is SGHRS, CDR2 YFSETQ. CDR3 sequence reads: CASSLALSGNTIYF. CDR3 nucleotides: TGCGCCAGCAGCTTGGCCCTCTCTGGAAACACCATATATTTT. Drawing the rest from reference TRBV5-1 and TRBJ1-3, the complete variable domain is KAGVTQTPRYLIKTRGQQVTLSCSPISGHRSVSWYQQTPGQGLQFLFEYFSETQRNKGNFPGRFSGRQFSNSRSEMNVSTLELGDSALYLCASSLALSGNTIYFGEGSWLTVV.

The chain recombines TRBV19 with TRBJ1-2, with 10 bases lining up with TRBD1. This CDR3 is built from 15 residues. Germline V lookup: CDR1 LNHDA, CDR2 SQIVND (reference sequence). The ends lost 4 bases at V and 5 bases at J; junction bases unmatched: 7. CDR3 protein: CASSRGDRGDYGYTF. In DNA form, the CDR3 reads TGTGCCAGTAGTAGGGGGGACAGGGGCGATTATGGCTACACCTTC. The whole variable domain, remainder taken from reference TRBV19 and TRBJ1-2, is DGGITQSPKYLFRKEGQNVTLSCEQNLNHDAMYWYRQDPGQGLRLIYYSQIVNDFQKGDIAEGYSVSREKKESFPLTVTSAQKNPTAFYLCASSRGDRGDYGYTFGSGTRLTVV.

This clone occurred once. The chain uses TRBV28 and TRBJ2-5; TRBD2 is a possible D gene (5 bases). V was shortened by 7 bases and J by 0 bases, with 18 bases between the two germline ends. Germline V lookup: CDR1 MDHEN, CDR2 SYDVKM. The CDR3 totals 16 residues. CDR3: CASTTRIGLYQETQYF. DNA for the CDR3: TGTGCCAGCACCACCCGTATAGGACTGTACCAAGAGACCCAGTACTTC.

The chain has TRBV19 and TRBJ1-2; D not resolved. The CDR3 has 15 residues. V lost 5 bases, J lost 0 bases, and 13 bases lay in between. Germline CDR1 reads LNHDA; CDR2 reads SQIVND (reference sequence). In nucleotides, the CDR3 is TGTGCCAGTAGTCCCTCACTGGGCACTAACTATGGCTACACCTTC. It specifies CASSPSLGTNYGYTF.

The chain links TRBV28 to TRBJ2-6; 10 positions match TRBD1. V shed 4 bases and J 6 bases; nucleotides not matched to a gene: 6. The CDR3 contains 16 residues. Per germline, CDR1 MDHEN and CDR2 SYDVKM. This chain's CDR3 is CASSSTGTGAANVLTF. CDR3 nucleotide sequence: TGTGCCAGCAGTTCAACCGGGACAGGGGCGGCCAACGTCCTGACTTTC.

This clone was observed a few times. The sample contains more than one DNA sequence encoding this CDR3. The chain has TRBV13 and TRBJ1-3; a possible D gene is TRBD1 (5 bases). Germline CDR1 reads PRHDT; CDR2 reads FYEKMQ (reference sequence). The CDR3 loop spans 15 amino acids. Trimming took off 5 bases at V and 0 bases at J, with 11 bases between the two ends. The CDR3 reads CASSLDSSSGNTIYF. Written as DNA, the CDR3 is TGTGCCAGCAGCCTTGACAGTTCCTCTGGAAACACCATATATTTT.